This T cell receptor beta chain was sequenced during a study of vaccination effects on CD4 cells after COVID-19. The V gene's germline CDR1 is MNHEY and CDR2 SMNVEV (reference sequence). This CDR3 is built from 13 residues. The V gene lost 8 bases and the J gene lost 1 base, with 12 bases spanning the gap. Only in-frame clones appear in the TCRdb table, and some are missing; sequencing was by immunoSEQ multiplex PCR. The top ten hold approximately 8% of the sample, which has 20,000 to 30,000 clones, roughly two thirds seen once. Expansion with viral peptide pools was applied to antigen-specific CD4+ T cells by the ViraFEST assay prior to sequencing. Isolation of CD4+ T cells took place after approximately 10 days of culture. The vaccine given was either BNT162b2 or mRNA-1273, in two doses. Note on this clone: Its specificity is not known.

The genes are TRBV27 and TRBJ2-7; a possible D gene is TRBD2 (6 bases). This material consisted of CD4+ T cells from PBMCs cultured with SARS-CoV-2 spike peptides, taken after COVID-19 vaccination. The receptor's source is a human donor who received a COVID-19 vaccine. This CDR3 reads CASLATGSYEQYF. CDR3 bases: TGTGCCAGCCTAGCGACCGGATCCTACGAGCAGTACTTC.